This is a list of T cell receptor beta chains from one sample in a study of naive and memory T cell subsets. One entry per CDR3 protein results from TCRdb running MiXCR on the UMI-ligation and nested PCR reads. Among 130,000 to 150,000 distinct CDR3 sequences listed, roughly 22% were seen once. The sample consisted of naive CD4+ T cells from blood. Receptor source: a human donor in good health. Both conserved end residues are part of each CDR3. Each record gives: J gene, V gene, CDR3 protein.

J: TRBJ2-1
V: TRBV15
CDR3: CATSPRGSYNEQFF

J: TRBJ2-6
V: TRBV6-5
CDR3: CASSSKEFSGANVLTF

J: TRBJ2-7
V: TRBV28
CDR3: CASSLSRGLSSYEQYF

J: TRBJ1-2
V: TRBV20-1
CDR3: CSASQTNYGYTF

J: TRBJ2-7
V: TRBV12-3/TRBV12-4
CDR3: CASSRVGQVDYEQYF

J: TRBJ2-3
V: TRBV11-2
CDR3: CASSLGGSRGTADTQYF

J: TRBJ2-6
V: TRBV20-1
CDR3: CSAGSGANVLTF

J: TRBJ2-4
V: TRBV7-2
CDR3: CASSSGTSGSRAKNIQYF

J: TRBJ2-1
V: TRBV28
CDR3: CASGVRSRWDEQFF

J: TRBJ2-1
V: TRBV4-1
CDR3: CASSQLAVSFNEQFF

J: TRBJ2-6
V: TRBV3-1
CDR3: CASSQQELRLSGANVLTF

J: TRBJ2-1
V: TRBV7-2
CDR3: CASSDRLAEEQFF

J: TRBJ1-4
V: TRBV6-6
CDR3: CASSGGNEKLFF

J: TRBJ2-2
V: TRBV7-6
CDR3: CASSPGNTGELFF

J: TRBJ2-1
V: TRBV5-1
CDR3: CASSLAFGSISYNEQFF

J: TRBJ2-7
V: TRBV29-1
CDR3: CSVATGSYEQYF

J: TRBJ2-3
V: TRBV29-1
CDR3: CSVDRVNTQYF

J: TRBJ2-3
V: TRBV7-9
CDR3: CASSYPWDTQYF

J: TRBJ2-3
V: TRBV18
CDR3: CASSPNTDTQYF

J: TRBJ1-6
V: TRBV12-3/TRBV12-4
CDR3: CASSLTVSPLHF

J: TRBJ2-1
V: TRBV20-1
CDR3: CSAPEGSGGPEQFF

J: TRBJ2-4
V: TRBV12-3/TRBV12-4
CDR3: CASSFRTPGLLAKNIQYF

J: TRBJ1-5
V: TRBV12-3/TRBV12-4
CDR3: CASSTRIGSYSNQPQHF

J: TRBJ2-7
V: TRBV6-2/TRBV6-3
CDR3: CASSFTRDSHNEQYF

J: TRBJ1-1
V: TRBV7-9
CDR3: CASSPRAGVAFF

J: TRBJ2-7
V: TRBV27
CDR3: CASSLRQGTTYEQYF

J: TRBJ2-1
V: TRBV29-1
CDR3: CSLREAGYNEQFF

J: TRBJ2-6
V: TRBV12-3/TRBV12-4
CDR3: CASTYLSGANVLTF

J: TRBJ2-3
V: TRBV20-1
CDR3: CSASQGARGTDTQYF

J: TRBJ1-1
V: TRBV29-1
CDR3: CSSGGDTEAFF

J: TRBJ2-7
V: TRBV5-6
CDR3: CASSLGTGTGGGYEQYF

J: TRBJ1-1
V: TRBV12-3/TRBV12-4
CDR3: CASSLLGAAFF

J: TRBJ2-2
V: TRBV24-1
CDR3: CATSPSEFDTGELFF

J: TRBJ2-1
V: TRBV15
CDR3: CATSRDGRSDNEQFF

J: TRBJ1-6
V: TRBV9
CDR3: CASSVGAGGNSPLHF

J: TRBJ1-4
V: TRBV9
CDR3: CASGGLGKAGEKLFF

J: TRBJ1-3
V: TRBV29-1
CDR3: CSVDRGNTIYF

J: TRBJ1-5
V: TRBV28
CDR3: CASSGNQPQHF

J: TRBJ2-4
V: TRBV7-9
CDR3: CASSSSTGIGIQYF

J: TRBJ2-7
V: TRBV7-8
CDR3: CASSLVEVLAGGPEQYF

J: TRBJ2-5
V: TRBV20-1
CDR3: CSSPWGETQYF

J: TRBJ2-1
V: TRBV5-1
CDR3: CASSRPTTGLDYNEQFF

J: TRBJ2-3
V: TRBV12-3/TRBV12-4
CDR3: CASRLEGVAGEGADTQYF

J: TRBJ2-2
V: TRBV4-2
CDR3: CASSQSRQGSGELFF